Described below is a single TCR beta chain sequence and its context. The protocol was immunoSEQ multiplex PCR, while the TCRdb copy is restricted to in-frame clones and leaves out a portion. The sample lists 160,000 or so clones, around nine tenths occurring once. The entry originates in a study of blood T cell repertoires in COVID-19. This clonotype was obtained from a woman between 65 and 79 years old with acute or convalescent COVID-19. The sequencing input was peripheral blood.

CDR3 coding DNA: TGTGCCAGTAGTCCGGGGGGGGGACAGGGAAGTCAGCCCCAGCATTTT. It is translated as CASSPGGGQGSQPQHF. The V call is TRBV19, the J call TRBJ1-5; TRBD1 agrees at 9 bases. This CDR3 spans 16 amino acids. V trimming: 5 bases; J trimming: 6 bases; junction bases outside the gene matches: 11. In germline, CDR1 is LNHDA, CDR2 SQIVND (reference sequence).